This T cell receptor (beta chain) was obtained from a study of blood T cell repertoires in COVID-19. The overall study: The samples span acute and convalescent COVID-19 from the United States, Italy and Spain. From T cells, B-cell-depleted T cells, or PBMCs came the material, which was cDNA or gDNA.

Trimming removed 6 bases from V and 0 bases from J, with 11 bases in between. CDR3 length equals 14 residues. Germline V gives CDR1 LNHDA, CDR2 SQIVND (reference sequence). Authors' analysis steps: Amplification of reference gene primers was used by the study to estimate nucleated cell counts. TCRdb's table, derived via immunoSEQ multiplex PCR, lists solely in-frame clones and lacks some. That table furnishes V, J and clone size, whereas the DNA furnished D and trimming. The sample carries about 120,000 clones, over 75% recorded once. The receptor was derived from an elderly woman with acute or convalescent COVID-19. Sequencing was done on a sample of peripheral blood. The J gene is TRBJ1-2, the V gene TRBV19, with D perhaps TRBD1 (6 bases). The CDR3 bases are TGTGCCAGTAGGAGGGGGGGTGCTAACTATGGCTACACCTTC. Encoded protein: CASRRGGANYGYTF.